One TCR beta chain is described in this entry. With 60 Vbeta and 13 Jbeta primers, the PCR was carried out. Profiling relied on immunoSEQ multiplex PCR, and the TCRdb table lists in-frame clones only, not all of them. Of more than 150,000 clones in the sample, 75% to 85% were seen once. These data come from a study of cytomegalovirus exposure and HLA in healthy donors. There are 18 residues in the CDR3. V gave up 5 bases and J gave up 4 bases, with 23 bases separating them. Germline CDR1 reads SGHAT; CDR2 reads FQNNGV. The sequenced material came from PBMCs. The TCR sequence derives from a man younger than 30 in good health and CMV-seronegative. This chain joins TRBV11-2 and TRBJ2-2; D may be TRBD2 (6 bases). The CDR3 region is CASSPPLGGTVATGELFF. In DNA, the CDR3 is TGTGCCAGCAGCCCTCCTCTGGGTGGGACTGTGGCCACCGGGGAGCTGTTTTTT.